The sequence of this TCR beta chain was determined in a study of blood T cell repertoires in COVID-19. Study context: COVID-19 samples from acute and convalescent phases originated in the United States, Italy and Spain.

This clone has a single count. Trimming removed 0 bases from V and 1 base from J; junction bases left unmatched: 8. Germline V gene data show CDR1 as SGDLS and CDR2 as YYNGEE. CDR3 length equals 17 residues. Libraries were prepared by immunoSEQ multiplex PCR; TCRdb keeps only in-frame clonotypes and omits some of them. The sample records fewer than 300,000 clones, about 88% being singletons. The sample taken for sequencing was peripheral blood. The J gene is TRBJ2-3, the V gene TRBV9; TRBD2 agrees at 7 bases. This TCR was sampled from a woman aged 35 to 49 who had recovered from COVID-19. CDR3 DNA sequence: TGTGCCAGCAGCGTAGCTGGGGCTAGCGGCCGCACAGATACGCAGTATTTT. It yields the protein CASSVAGASGRTDTQYF.